Shown below are 29 T cell receptor beta chains from a single sample sequenced in a study of CXCR3-negative and CXCR3-positive naive CD8 T cells. Study findings and constraints: Greater hydrophobicity was found in TRB CDR3s of CXCR3-positive naive cells than of CXCR3-negative naive cells.

5' RACE that incorporated UMI labels was used to prepare the TRB cDNA libraries. TCRdb re-called the 5' RACE reads and gives one entry per CDR3 protein, without DNA. The sample totals 85,000 to 120,000 distinct CDR3 sequences. Their target antigens are unknown. Sequences were obtained from naive CXCR3+ CD8+ T cells from blood. The subset: CD45RO-CCR7+CD27+CD95- naive CD8+ T cells expressing CXCR3 (TNR3+). These receptors were collected from a human donor in good health. Some clones in this sample may be carry-over from other donors' samples.

The chain is built from TRBV12-3 or TRBV12-4 and TRBJ2-2; the D call from TCRdb, TRBD1, cannot be confirmed without DNA. The CDR3 is 13 residues long. CDR3 amino acids: CASSFRDPGELFF.

V is TRBV7-9 and J is TRBJ1-1. CDR1 and CDR2 (germline): SEHNR, FQNEAQ (reference sequence). The CDR3 has 17 residues. Here the CDR3 reads CASSLVQVRTGNTEAFF.

The J gene is TRBJ2-7, the V gene TRBV19. Germline V CDR1 and CDR2: LNHDA, SQIVND (reference sequence). The CDR3 is 13 amino acids. CDR3 sequence: CASSFQVSYEQYF.

The gene calls are TRBV6-5 and TRBJ1-1; TCRdb indicates TRBD1, and absent DNA this call remains unverified. The CDR3 has 14 residues. CDR1 is MNHEY, CDR2 SVGAGI, per germline. The CDR3 sequence: CASSYAEQGFEAFF.

The chain is built from TRBV27 and TRBJ1-1; there is no DNA to check the TCRdb D call of TRBD1. Germline lookup yields CDR1 MNHEY and CDR2 SMNVEV (reference sequence). This CDR3 is 16 amino acids long. The CDR3 sequence is CASSLRDKMMNTEAFF.

The rearrangement uses TRBV27 and TRBJ2-7; no DNA is available, so the TRBD1 call from TCRdb remains unchecked. There are 16 residues in the CDR3. The V gene's germline CDR1 is MNHEY and CDR2 SMNVEV (reference sequence). The CDR3 protein is CASSLLGPGGNYEQYF.

V usage is TRBV6-5 and J usage is TRBJ2-1. Germline CDR1 MNHEY, CDR2 SVGAGI. The CDR3 contains 15 residues. This CDR3 is CASSFTGGSYNEQFF.

The chain uses TRBV6-5 and TRBJ1-1. Germline-derived CDR1 and CDR2 are MNHEY and SVGAGI. There are 15 residues in the CDR3. This CDR3 reads CASRLMTAGSTEAFF.

This sequence joins TRBV4-3 and TRBJ1-1. Germline CDR1 reads LGHNA; CDR2 reads YSLEER. The CDR3 totals 14 residues. Here the CDR3 reads CASSQERFNTEAFF.

The V call is TRBV14, the J call TRBJ1-1; TCRdb's D gene call, TRBD1, goes unchecked for lack of DNA. This CDR3 has 17 residues. The germline CDR1 and CDR2 sequences are SGHDN and FVKESK. CDR3 amino acids: CANSHYGTGVLSAEAFF. Variable domain in full (rest from reference TRBV14 and TRBJ1-1): EAGVTQFPSHSVIEKGQTVTLRCDPISGHDNLYWYRRVMGKEIKFLLHFVKESKQDESGMPNNRFLAERTGGTYSTLKVQPAELEDSGVYFCANSHYGTGVLSAEAFFGQGTRLTVV.

The V gene is TRBV5-1, the J gene TRBJ1-2. Germline V gene data show CDR1 as SGHRS and CDR2 as YFSETQ. The CDR3 is made up of 13 amino acids. The CDR3 reads CASSPEANYGYTF.

The chain has TRBV7-9 and TRBJ2-1; TCRdb outputs TRBD1, but without DNA this stays unchecked. Germline V gives CDR1 SEHNR, CDR2 FQNEAQ (reference sequence). The CDR3 consists of 21 residues. CDR3 residues: CASSVLVSGGAFGSSYNEQFF.

The V and J genes are TRBV5-6 and TRBJ2-5; the TRBD1 assignment by TCRdb is unverifiable without DNA. Germline-derived CDR1 and CDR2 are SGHDT and YYEEEE. The CDR3 consists of 19 residues. CDR3 in amino acids: CASSRPTGTDGLYQETQYF.

The chain links TRBV28 to TRBJ2-1; the D gene TCRdb calls, TRBD1, cannot be checked with no DNA. CDR1 and CDR2 from the germline V gene are MDHEN and SYDVKM. The CDR3 loop spans 16 amino acids. CDR3 sequence: CASSTVWGWSYNEQFF.

The chain uses TRBV12-3 or TRBV12-4 and TRBJ2-7; the TRBD1 assignment by TCRdb is unverifiable without DNA. CDR3 size: 13 residues. The CDR3 loop is CASTRTGFYEQYF.

The V gene is TRBV12-3 or TRBV12-4, the J gene TRBJ2-5; lacking DNA, the TRBD1 call made by TCRdb goes unchecked. The length of the CDR3 is 16 residues. CDR3 amino acids: CASSFGFGGHQETQYF.

The chain has TRBV5-1 and TRBJ2-3; TCRdb's D call of TRBD1 is untestable without DNA. CDR1 and CDR2 from the germline V gene are SGHRS and YFSETQ. The CDR3 is made up of 15 amino acids. CDR3 region: CASSLGTGEADTQYF.

The chain links TRBV6-5 to TRBJ2-3; there is no DNA to check the TCRdb D call of TRBD1. Germline V CDR1 and CDR2: MNHEY, SVGAGI. The CDR3 has 14 residues. CDR3 protein: CASRAPTSADTQYF.

The chain links TRBV7-9 to TRBJ1-1; TCRdb's D call, TRBD1, is unchecked because there is no DNA. Germline CDR1 reads SEHNR; CDR2 reads FQNEAQ (reference sequence). This CDR3 is built from 13 residues. The CDR3 loop is CASSATGAIEAFF.

V gene TRBV6-5 combines with J gene TRBJ2-5. The CDR3 is 17 residues long. Germline assignment: CDR1 MNHEY and CDR2 SVGAGI. CDR3 sequence reads: CASSPNHLSSMGETQYF.

The V call is TRBV6-5, the J call TRBJ2-7; the TRBD1 assignment by TCRdb is unverifiable without DNA. The CDR3 is 18 residues long. Germline loops: CDR1 MNHEY, CDR2 SVGAGI. The CDR3 reads CASSYSDRAFLETYEQYF.

V is TRBV30 and J is TRBJ2-1; absent DNA, TCRdb's TRBD1 call cannot be checked. The CDR3 loop spans 14 amino acids. Germline V gene sequence: CDR1 GTSNPN, CDR2 SVGIG (reference sequence). CDR3 sequence reads: CALLTGTGDNEQFF.

The chain combines TRBV5-4 with TRBJ2-2; TCRdb proposes TRBD2, but this gene call is untestable without DNA. Germline CDR1 and CDR2: SGHNT and YYREEE (reference sequence). This CDR3 has 14 residues. CDR3 in amino acids: CASSLAGDTGELFF.

The V and J genes are TRBV15 and TRBJ2-7; the TCRdb call, TRBD1, lacks DNA for checking. This CDR3 has 17 residues. Germline lookup yields CDR1 LNHNV and CDR2 YYDKDF (reference sequence). CDR3 residues: CATSKLHDTGAGYEQYF.

The V and J genes are TRBV15 and TRBJ2-7; lacking DNA, the TRBD1 call made by TCRdb goes unchecked. CDR3 length: 13 residues. The germline V gene has CDR1 LNHNV and CDR2 YYDKDF (reference sequence). CDR3 protein: CATSTYRTDEQYF.

The V call is TRBV27, the J call TRBJ2-7; TCRdb picks TRBD1, but there is no DNA to check that call. The length of the CDR3 is 14 residues. The V gene's germline CDR1 is MNHEY and CDR2 SMNVEV (reference sequence). CDR3 loop: CASSYGQGTYEQYF.

This rearrangement joins TRBV12-3 or TRBV12-4 to TRBJ2-3; without DNA, the TCRdb call of TRBD2 cannot be checked. This CDR3 region has 18 residues. The CDR3 sequence is CASSLTPSAGGRTDTQYF.

V and J are TRBV12-3 or TRBV12-4 and TRBJ2-5; TCRdb outputs TRBD1, but without DNA this stays unchecked. This CDR3 spans 14 amino acids. The CDR3 sequence is CASRLAGGQETQYF.

This chain uses TRBV28 with TRBJ2-3; with no DNA, the TCRdb D assignment of TRBD1 cannot be verified. The CDR3 covers 14 residues. Germline CDR1 and CDR2: MDHEN and SYDVKM. CDR3 in amino acids: CASSLNARADTQYF.